The clone carrying this T cell receptor (beta chain) was seen a handful of times. What it binds is unknown. A quantitative 5'-RACE method, one with molecular barcodes, was used to make TCR beta libraries. TCRdb processed the 5' RACE reads anew with MiXCR; each CDR3 protein has one entry. The data hold a few hundred thousand distinct CDR3 sequences, with 15% to 20% observed a single time. This sample is part of a study of CD8 T cells in ankylosing spondylitis. Study-wide findings and caveats: Prior work had noted some motif variants in reactive arthritis blood and synovial fluid. It appeared that ankylosing spondylitis blood was characterized by a TCR beta motif of several highly homologous variants. Within matched ankylosing spondylitis synovial fluid, disease-linked clones were reportedly significantly enriched. CD8+ by phenotype, disease-linked clones were relatively rare in peripheral blood.

CDR3 length equals 15 residues. Trimming cost V 4 bases and J 5 bases; bases outside gene matches: 7. Germline V lookup: CDR1 MNHNS, CDR2 SASEGT. The rearrangement joins TRBV6-1 to TRBJ2-1, with 8 bases aligning to TRBD2. This TCR was sampled from a male donor with ankylosing spondylitis. Sequencing used blood, either unsorted or a sorted T cell fraction (not recorded which). The CDR3 is CASSGPSGSHNEQFF. The CDR3, as DNA: TGTGCCAGCAGTGGCCCCAGCGGGAGCCACAATGAGCAGTTCTTC.